The 7 T cell receptor beta chains presented below share a single source sample, sequenced in a study of TIL therapy for anti-PD-1-resistant metastatic lung cancer. The immunoSEQ assay was v3. TCRdb keeps only in-frame clones here, not all; method: immunoSEQ multiplex PCR. The sample consists of 95,000 or so clones, just over 65% of them appearing once. Described time point: pre-treatment sample, taken before nivolumab and TIL therapy. Tumor tissue came from excised metastases, mostly pleural nodules or supraclavicular lymph nodes. The material was tumor tissue, obtained at baseline. Receptors were obtained from a person aged 25 to 79 with non-small cell lung cancer.

This rearrangement joins TRBV12-1 to TRBJ2-7; the table's D call of TRBD2 was not tested on the DNA. TRBV12-1 is recorded as a pseudogene. The CDR3 spans 20 residues. CDR3 in amino acids: CASSLTHPTSGGLGAYEQYF. The CDR3 bases are TGTGCCAGCAGCCTAACGCACCCGACTAGCGGGGGGTTAGGGGCCTACGAGCAGTACTTC.

V usage is TRBV19 and J usage is TRBJ2-5; 8 nucleotides line up with TRBD1. Losses at the gene ends were 5 bases for V and 3 bases for J; bases not matched to a gene: 8. This CDR3 comprises 15 residues. Germline V gene lookup returns CDR1 LNHDA and CDR2 SQIVND (reference sequence). The CDR3 region is CASSGAGTGKETQYF. The CDR3 DNA follows: TGTGCCAGTAGTGGCGCCGGGACAGGCAAAGAGACCCAGTACTTC. Full variable domain (outside the CDR3, taken from reference TRBV19 and TRBJ2-5): DGGITQSPKYLFRKEGQNVTLSCEQNLNHDAMYWYRQDPGQGLRLIYYSQIVNDFQKGDIAEGYSVSREKKESFPLTVTSAQKNPTAFYLCASSGAGTGKETQYFGPGTRLLVL.

This clone showed up just a few times. Other nucleotide sequences in the sample specify the same CDR3. This chain links TRBV19 with TRBJ1-5, with 11 bases matching TRBD1. The length of the CDR3 is 14 residues. In germline, CDR1 is LNHDA, CDR2 SQIVND (reference sequence). The V gene end was trimmed by 9 bases and the J gene end by 3 bases; junction bases not matched to a gene: 4. DNA of the CDR3: TGTGCCAGCCGGGACAGGGGGGACAATCAGCCCCAGCATTTT. It yields the protein CASRDRGDNQPQHF.

CDR3 amino acids: CASSPTYRGRDEQYF. For the CDR3, the DNA is TGTGCCAGCAGCCCTACCTACAGGGGGCGAGACGAGCAGTACTTC. The chain combines TRBV3-1 (or the pseudogene TRBV3-2) with TRBJ2-7; 9 nucleotides align to TRBD1. Germline CDR1 LGHDT, CDR2 YNNKEL (reference sequence). CDR3 length equals 15 residues. V was pared by 4 bases and J by 5 bases, with 9 bases of the junction left unmatched.

This clone came up many times. The V gene is TRBV7-9, the J gene TRBJ1-4; 7 bases fit TRBD1. V shed 2 bases and J 7 bases; nucleotides not matched to a gene: 4. Per germline, CDR1 SEHNR and CDR2 FQNEAQ (reference sequence). The CDR3 totals 14 residues. This chain's CDR3 is CASSLRAGGEKLFF. The CDR3 DNA sequence: TGTGCCAGCAGCTTACGGGCAGGGGGTGAAAAACTGTTTTTT.

The chain combines TRBV5-1 with TRBJ1-1, with D uncertain. The V gene's germline CDR1 is SGHRS and CDR2 YFSETQ. The CDR3 is 12 amino acids. Trimming removed 5 bases at V and 1 base at J, with 6 bases between. The CDR3 nucleotides are TGCGCCAGCAGGTCAGGGAACACTGAAGCTTTCTTT. Its translation is CASRSGNTEAFF. Supplemented by reference TRBV5-1 and TRBJ1-1, the full variable domain reads KAGVTQTPRYLIKTRGQQVTLSCSPISGHRSVSWYQQTPGQGLQFLFEYFSETQRNKGNFPGRFSGRQFSNSRSEMNVSTLELGDSALYLCASRSGNTEAFFGQGTRLTVV.

The sample holds a few counts of this clone. The gene calls are TRBV15 and TRBJ1-1; a weak D match, TRBD1 (5 bases). The CDR3 contains 15 residues. The V end lost 0 bases, the J end lost 7 bases, and 15 bases lay between the germline ends. The germline V gene encodes CDR1 LNHNV and CDR2 YYDKDF (reference sequence). The CDR3 DNA follows: TGTGCCACCAGCAGAGATCCCGGGGGGTTAAGTGAAGCTTTCTTT. This gives the protein CATSRDPGGLSEAFF.